Following are 27 T cell receptor beta chains from one sample sequenced in a study of human T cells and chemical hapten exposure. TCRdb fed the RACE reads into MiXCR, producing one record per CDR3 protein. The table shows 100,000 or so distinct CDR3 sequences, with about 10% occurring only once. Time point: patch test 1, 2 weeks after DPC sensitization. Noted treatment: therapeutic diphenylcyclopropenone sensitization with weekly scalp DPC. This specimen consisted of whole blood, obtained in connection with sensitization to the hapten diphenylcyclopropenone (DPC). The receptors originated from a man in his forties with alopecia areata. Some clones in this sample may be carry-over from other donors' samples.

This clonotype was seen only a few times. The gene calls are TRBV7-2 and TRBJ1-3, with D perhaps TRBD1 (6 bases). Germline V CDR1 and CDR2: SGHTA, FQGNSA. The CDR3 sequence is 17 residues long. V shed 2 bases and J shed 2 bases, with 16 bases lying between them. The CDR3, as DNA: TGTGCCAGCAGCTTAATGGGGGGCTTTACCGCTGGAAACACCATATATTTT. Encoded protein: CASSLMGGFTAGNTIYF.

This clonotype has ten or more counts. The rearrangement uses TRBV29-1 and TRBJ1-1; 8 bases match TRBD1. Germline V CDR1 and CDR2: SQVTM, ANQGSEA. V lost 5 bases to trimming and J lost 4 bases; unmatched junction nucleotides: 6. This CDR3 comprises 13 residues. In nucleotides, the CDR3 is TGCAGCGTTAACAGGGGGTCGTTCACTGAAGCTTTCTTT. Its protein product is CSVNRGSFTEAFF.

The sample holds many counts of this clonotype. The chain carries TRBV7-9 and TRBJ1-4; no firm D call. CDR1 and CDR2 (germline): SEHNR, FQNEAQ (reference sequence). This CDR3 is 15 amino acids long. Trimming took 5 bases from V and 0 from J, leaving 10 bases between them. The chain's CDR3 is CASSPPAATNEKLFF. DNA for the CDR3: TGTGCCAGCAGCCCCCCCGCGGCAACTAATGAAAAACTGTTTTTT.

This clonotype was recorded many times. The chain employs TRBV6-1 and TRBJ2-7; the match to TRBD1 covers 10 bases. The CDR3 spans 15 residues. The V gene end was trimmed by 1 base and the J gene end by 0 bases; junction bases not matched to a gene: 0. Germline V gene sequence: CDR1 MNHNS, CDR2 SASEGT. The CDR3 DNA reads TGTGCCAGCAGTGAAGGGACAGGGGGCTCCTACGAGCAGTACGTC. This encodes CASSEGTGGSYEQYV.

The gene calls are TRBV19 and TRBJ2-7; D remains unclear. The germline V gene has CDR1 LNHDA and CDR2 SQIVND (reference sequence). The CDR3 is made up of 16 amino acids. Trimming removed 5 bases at V and 0 bases at J, with 17 bases between. CDR3: CASSALLGSFSYEQYF. Written as DNA, the CDR3 is TGTGCCAGTAGTGCCCTCCTCGGGTCCTTCTCCTACGAGCAGTACTTC.

This chain joins TRBV24-1 and TRBJ2-3; D is unresolved. Germline CDR1 KGHDR, CDR2 SFDVKD. The V and J ends lost 2 bases and 7 bases respectively, with 15 bases between them. The CDR3 contains 15 residues. The CDR3 nucleotides read TGTGCCACCAGTGATTCGGGCGGAGTGGGGAATACGCAGTATTTT. This encodes CATSDSGGVGNTQYF.

This rearrangement joins TRBV7-2 to TRBJ2-6; no definite D call. V lost 1 base and J 0 bases, leaving 13 bases between the germline ends. Germline loops: CDR1 SGHTA, CDR2 FQGNSA. CDR3 length: 18 residues. The CDR3 coding sequence is TGTGCCAGCAGCTTAGGGGCAGGACCCGGCTCTGGGGCCAACGTCCTGACTTTC. Protein product: CASSLGAGPGSGANVLTF.

Worth noting for this clonotype: A much larger clone lies a single base off, so this may be a read error. The chain recombines TRBV15 with TRBJ2-2; no firm D call. The CDR3 loop spans 12 amino acids. The ends were cut back, 3 bases at V and 5 bases at J, with 4 bases in the middle. Germline CDR1 LNHNV, CDR2 YYDKDF (reference sequence). CDR3 coding DNA: TGTGCCACCAGCAGGGATACCGGGGAGCTGTTTTTT. It encodes CATSRDTGELFF.

This CDR3 is CASSQAAGPSYGYTF. CDR3 nucleotide sequence: TGTGCCAGCAGCCAAGCGGCAGGCCCTTCATATGGCTACACCTTC. The genes are TRBV14 and TRBJ1-2; D gene unclear. The germline CDR1 and CDR2 sequences are SGHDN and FVKESK. The CDR3 runs 15 residues. V was clipped by 1 base and J by 5 bases, with 14 bases between them.

The rearrangement links TRBV3-1 to TRBJ1-3; 8 positions agree with TRBD1. The CDR3 runs 15 residues. The germline V gene encodes CDR1 LGHDT and CDR2 YNNKEL (reference sequence). V was pared by 1 base and J by 7 bases, with 6 bases of the junction left unmatched. In DNA form, the CDR3 reads TGTGCCAGCAGCCAAGGGACAGGGAGGCTTAACACCATATATTTT. It encodes CASSQGTGRLNTIYF. The full variable domain, in which reference TRBV3-1 and TRBJ1-3 provide the parts outside the CDR3, is DTAVSQTPKYLVTQMGNDKSIKCEQNLGHDTMYWYKQDSKKFLKIMFSYNNKELIINETVPNRFSPKSPDKAHLNLHINSLELGDSAVYFCASSQGTGRLNTIYFGEGSWLTVV.

This clonotype was counted many times. This chain joins TRBV5-1 and TRBJ1-1; D remains unclear. The V gene's germline CDR1 is SGHRS and CDR2 YFSETQ. The CDR3 sequence is 13 residues long. V lost 0 bases and J 1 base, leaving 4 bases between the germline ends. The CDR3 loop reads CASSLGANTEAFF. For the CDR3, the DNA is TGCGCCAGCAGCTTGGGCGCGAACACTGAAGCTTTCTTT.

The V and J genes are TRBV20-1 and TRBJ2-5; 7 bases agree with TRBD1. The V gene's germline CDR1 is DFQATT and CDR2 SNEGSKA (reference sequence). This CDR3 has 16 residues. V shed 6 bases and J 5 bases; nucleotides not matched to a gene: 18. CDR3 residues: CSANQQGTISSETQYF. In DNA form, the CDR3 reads TGCAGTGCCAATCAACAGGGGACCATTAGTTCGGAGACCCAGTACTTC.

The chain has TRBV11-3 and TRBJ2-2; 7 nucleotides line up with TRBD1. The ends lost 4 bases at V and 6 bases at J; junction bases unmatched: 11. The CDR3 has 16 amino acids. The germline V gene has CDR1 SGHNT and CDR2 YENEEA. This CDR3 is CASSSVFGQAAGELFF. CDR3 bases: TGTGCCAGCAGCTCAGTTTTCGGACAGGCGGCCGGGGAGCTGTTTTTT.

This clonotype has a handful of counts. The rearrangement links TRBV24-1 to TRBJ2-3; unclear D gene. The CDR3 is 13 amino acids. From germline, CDR1 is KGHDR and CDR2 SFDVKD. Trimming stripped 3 bases from V and 6 bases from J, with 9 bases between. The CDR3 protein is CATSDPPEDTQYF. For the CDR3, the DNA is TGTGCCACCAGTGATCCACCTGAGGATACGCAGTATTTT.

This clonotype showed up just a few times. V gene TRBV2 combines with J gene TRBJ2-3; no definite D call. Trimming removed 3 bases at V and 0 bases at J, with 7 bases between. The CDR3 contains 14 residues. Germline V lookup: CDR1 SNHLY, CDR2 FYNNEI. CDR3 protein: CASSESGSTDTQYF. The CDR3 coding sequence is TGTGCCAGCAGTGAGTCTGGTAGCACAGATACGCAGTATTTT.

The V call is TRBV5-1, the J call TRBJ2-3; D gene ambiguous. V lost 1 base and J lost 6, with 9 bases in between. The CDR3 length is 13 residues. From germline, CDR1 is SGHRS and CDR2 YFSETQ. CDR3 DNA: TGCGCCAGCAGCTTGCAGCCCGGGGATACGCAGTATTTT. As protein: CASSLQPGDTQYF.

This clonotype was seen ten or more times. The chain employs TRBV18 and TRBJ2-1; 8 bases align to TRBD1. After removal of 2 bases from V and 0 bases from J, the junction contained 6 bases not matched to a gene. The CDR3 covers 17 residues. The V gene's germline CDR1 is KGHSH and CDR2 LQKENI. Here the CDR3 DNA reads TGTGCCAGCTCACCAGGACAGGGATTTAGCTCCTACAATGAGCAGTTCTTC. Protein sequence: CASSPGQGFSSYNEQFF.

This clonotype was detected ten times or more. The V call is TRBV10-3, the J call TRBJ1-1, with TRBD1 as a possible D gene (5 bases). Trimming stripped 0 bases from V and 7 bases from J, with 15 bases between. The CDR3 consists of 15 residues. The germline V gene has CDR1 ENHRY and CDR2 SYGVKD. The CDR3 bases are TGTGCCATCAGTGAGTCTGGTGGGAGAAGGGGTGAAGCTTTCTTT. Translation gives CAISESGGRRGEAFF.

This clonotype appeared many times. J is TRBJ1-2 and V is TRBV12-3 or TRBV12-4, with no clear D. The V end lost 6 bases, the J end lost 4 bases, and 12 bases lay between the germline ends. The CDR3 is 13 residues long. CDR3 bases: TGTGCCAGCAGCCCGGAGAGATCCTATGGCTACACCTTC. The encoded protein is CASSPERSYGYTF.

V usage is TRBV5-1 and J usage is TRBJ1-1, with a tentative D call TRBD1 (5 bases). Trimming removed 4 bases from V and 6 bases from J, with 16 bases in between. Germline lookup yields CDR1 SGHRS and CDR2 YFSETQ. This CDR3 is 14 amino acids long. The DNA of the CDR3 is TGCGCCAGCAGCGCTAGACCCGGGACGTCTGAAGCTTTCTTT. Its protein is CASSARPGTSEAFF.

This clonotype came up many times. DNA of the CDR3: TGTGCCAGCTCACCCACCCCAGGACAGGGGTTGAACACAGATACGCAGTATTTT. Amino acids: CASSPTPGQGLNTDTQYF. V gene TRBV18 combines with J gene TRBJ2-3; TRBD1 aligns across 9 bases. V was pared by 3 bases and J by 2 bases, with 12 bases of the junction left unmatched. The V gene's germline CDR1 is KGHSH and CDR2 LQKENI. This CDR3 spans 18 amino acids.

This clonotype was detected a few times. The V gene is TRBV20-1, the J gene TRBJ1-5; a possible D gene is TRBD1 (5 bases). The germline gives CDR1 DFQATT, CDR2 SNEGSKA (reference sequence). The CDR3 is made up of 14 amino acids. The V and J ends lost 3 bases and 2 bases respectively, with 11 bases between them. Here the CDR3 reads CSARGEEGNQPQHF. In DNA, the CDR3 is TGCAGTGCTAGGGGGGAAGAGGGCAATCAGCCCCAGCATTTT.

The chain combines TRBV18 with TRBJ2-4, with a weak D call TRBD1 (5 bases). The V gene's germline CDR1 is KGHSH and CDR2 LQKENI. The CDR3 runs to 15 residues. With 4 bases removed from V and 8 bases from J, the gap between germline ends came to 18 bases. In DNA form, the CDR3 reads TGTGCCAGCTCACTACAGGCACGGGCCGGCGACATTCAGTACTTC. It translates to CASSLQARAGDIQYF.

The chain couples TRBV5-1 to TRBJ2-2; no clear D gene. Trimming stripped 4 bases from V and 6 bases from J, with 10 bases between. The CDR3 runs 13 residues. CDR1 is SGHRS and CDR2 is YFSETQ in the germline V gene. CDR3 in DNA: TGCGCCAGCAGCCCCGTGGTGGCCGGGGAGCTGTTTTTT. Translation gives CASSPVVAGELFF.

With respect to this clonotype: The junction departs from germline at one end; a sequencing error may be responsible. This chain connects TRBV7-7 to TRBJ2-1; TRBD2 matches 8 bases. Germline assignment: CDR1 SSHAT and CDR2 FNYEAQ (reference sequence). The CDR3 spans 13 residues. CDR3 in amino acids: CASSLAGHNEQFF. For the CDR3, the DNA is TGTGCTAGCAGCTTAGCGGGGCACAATGAGCAGTTCTTC.

The chain joins TRBV7-9 to TRBJ1-6; D remains unclear. The CDR3 is made up of 14 amino acids. With 6 bases removed from V and 8 bases from J, the gap between germline ends came to 14 bases. Germline V CDR1 and CDR2: SEHNR, FQNEAQ (reference sequence). The CDR3 spells CASSYMGSDSPLHF. CDR3 nucleotide sequence: TGTGCCAGCAGTTATATGGGTTCGGATTCACCCCTCCACTTT.

This clonotype was found a few times. This rearrangement joins TRBV11-2 to TRBJ1-2; D is unclear. The V gene lost 5 bases and the J gene lost 5 bases, with 12 bases spanning the gap. This CDR3 has 13 residues. Germline values: CDR1 SGHAT, CDR2 FQNNGV. As DNA, the CDR3 is TGTGCCAGCAGCCCACCGGGCCCATATGGCTACACCTTC. It codes for CASSPPGPYGYTF.